This TCR beta chain emerged from a study of blood T cell repertoires in COVID-19. At the level of the study: The origin of the acute and convalescent COVID-19 samples was the United States, Italy and Spain.

The protocol was immunoSEQ multiplex PCR, while the TCRdb copy is restricted to in-frame clones and leaves out a portion. Of 95,000 to 110,000 clones listed, about 93% are singletons. Sequencing was performed on peripheral blood. The TCR was taken from a woman between 25 and 40 years old with acute or convalescent COVID-19.

CDR3 amino acids: CASSLAQGAQRQYF. CDR3 sequence (DNA): TGTGCCAGCAGCTTAGCCCAAGGAGCCCAACGGCAGTACTTC. The chain uses TRBV7-8 and TRBJ2-7, with D unclear. The V gene lost 0 bases and the J gene lost 9 bases, with 15 bases spanning the gap. This CDR3 contains 14 residues. Germline-derived CDR1 and CDR2 are SGHVS and FQNEAQ.